This T cell receptor (beta chain) was found in a study of cytomegalovirus exposure and HLA in healthy donors. J gave up 2 bases and V 5 bases, and 12 bases lay outside the gene matches. Germline CDR1 and CDR2: SGHAT and FQNNGV. The CDR3 is made up of 17 amino acids. Primers included in the PCR were 60 Vbeta and 13 Jbeta primers. TCRdb's copy holds only in-frame clones and misses some; the assay was immunoSEQ multiplex PCR. Of over 150,000 clones listed, almost 80% are singletons. The specimen was PBMCs. The rearrangement uses TRBV11-2 and TRBJ2-3; 8 positions match TRBD2. The sequence was obtained from a woman aged 50 to 65 in good health and CMV-seronegative. The CDR3 spells CASSPTGGSRVTDTQYF. In DNA form, the CDR3 reads TGTGCCAGCAGCCCAACGGGAGGGTCTCGAGTCACAGATACGCAGTATTTT. Based on the CDR3 plus reference TRBV11-2 and TRBJ2-3, the full variable domain is EAGVAQSPRYKIIEKRQSVAFWCNPISGHATLYWYQQILGQGPKLLIQFQNNGVVDDSQLPKDRFSAERLKGVDSTLKIQPAKLEDSAVYLCASSPTGGSRVTDTQYFGPGTRLTVL.